Sequencing of this T cell receptor (beta chain) was carried out in a study of cytomegalovirus exposure and HLA in healthy donors. About the study: Earlier work reported 100 million to 130 million unique TCR beta sequences from approximately 180 million T cells.

Whole-study findings and limits: Later analysis indicated greater clonal expansion among HLA-associated TCR beta chains than among equally common other chains. Most TCR sequences were rare, but some public TCRs occurred in many donors.

A note on this clone: Its target is not known.

With 60 Vbeta and 13 Jbeta primers, the PCR was carried out. The method was immunoSEQ multiplex PCR; TCRdb's version includes in-frame clones alone and lacks a portion of them. The sample lists 75,000 to 95,000 clones; roughly 69% were seen once. V was trimmed by 3 bases and J by 3 bases, leaving 3 bases between them. The germline CDR1 and CDR2 sequences are SNHLY and FYNNEI. The CDR3 consists of 11 residues. This TCR came from a man over 45 in good health and CMV-seronegative. Sample: PBMCs. This chain links TRBV2 with TRBJ2-7; D unresolved. The CDR3 is CASSENYEQYV. For the CDR3, the DNA is TGTGCCAGCAGTGAGAACTACGAGCAGTACGTC.